These 29 T cell receptor beta chains came from one sample sequenced in a study of neoadjuvant nivolumab and ipilimumab in lung cancer. Clones were sequenced by immunoSEQ multiplex PCR, and TCRdb holds only the in-frame ones, with some missing. Among around 30,000 clones, less than 90% were seen once, and the ten largest hold around 5.7%. Sequencing used peripheral blood, obtained before neoadjuvant nivolumab, alone or with ipilimumab. The receptors derive from an adult with non-small cell lung cancer.

This chain links TRBV6-4 with TRBJ1-6, with 9 bases aligning to TRBD1. V lost 5 bases, J lost 6 bases, and 2 bases stayed unmatched. CDR1 is MRHNA, CDR2 SNTAGT, per germline. The CDR3 runs to 14 residues. CDR3: CASSLDRGNSPLHF. The CDR3 bases are TGTGCCAGCAGTTTGGACAGGGGTAATTCACCCCTCCACTTT.

The chain uses TRBV5-4 and TRBJ2-7; the D gene could be TRBD1 or TRBD2 (5 bases each). With 5 bases removed from V and 2 bases from J, the gap between germline ends came to 14 bases. The CDR3 length is 14 residues. Per the germline V gene, CDR1 is SGHNT and CDR2 is YYREEE (reference sequence). CDR3 loop: CASRLELGPYEQYF. The CDR3 DNA reads TGTGCCAGCAGACTTGAATTGGGACCCTACGAGCAGTACTTC.

The chain carries TRBV5-1 and TRBJ1-2; TRBD1 matches 10 bases. The germline V gene encodes CDR1 SGHRS and CDR2 YFSETQ. The CDR3 is 14 residues long. After removal of 5 bases from V and 4 bases from J, the junction contained 5 bases not matched to a gene. The CDR3 sequence is CASSSTGGSYGYTF. The CDR3 DNA reads as TGCGCCAGCAGTTCGACAGGGGGCAGCTATGGCTACACCTTC.

CDR3: CASSFSGSGGVAKNIQYF. CDR3 nucleotide sequence: TGTGCCAGCAGCTTCTCGGGCTCTGGGGGGGTAGCCAAAAACATTCAGTACTTC. The chain links TRBV7-2 to TRBJ2-4; 7 nucleotides agree with TRBD2. This CDR3 region has 18 residues. In germline, CDR1 is SGHTA, CDR2 FQGNSA. Losses at the gene ends were 3 bases for V and 0 bases for J; bases not matched to a gene: 11.

This chain connects TRBV29-1 to TRBJ2-3; D possibly corresponds to TRBD1 (5 bases). This CDR3 region has 15 residues. Trimming stripped 1 base from V and 3 bases from J, with 14 bases between. CDR1 SQVTM and CDR2 ANQGSEA come from the germline V gene. CDR3 DNA sequence: TGCAGCGTTGAAGGAGCTCGCTCAGGGACAGATACGCAGTATTTT. This encodes CSVEGARSGTDTQYF.

The gene calls are TRBV2 and TRBJ1-4; TRBD1 might be the D (5 bases). Germline V gene lookup returns CDR1 SNHLY and CDR2 FYNNEI. V dropped 6 bases and J dropped 1 base, with 15 bases sitting between them. This CDR3 spans 16 amino acids. Here the CDR3 DNA reads TGTGCCAGCAGGCGCCGACCTAGGGGAACTAATGAAAAACTGTTTTTT. The encoded protein is CASRRRPRGTNEKLFF.

This rearrangement joins TRBV29-1 to TRBJ1-1; no clear D. Per the germline V gene, CDR1 is SQVTM and CDR2 is ANQGSEA. CDR3 length equals 12 residues. Trimming cost V 3 bases and J 1 base, with 6 bases left between them. The CDR3 bases are TGCAGCGTTGACGACCAGAACACTGAAGCTTTCTTT. Translating gives CSVDDQNTEAFF.

The CDR3 loop is CASSLGGRYTEAFF. CDR3 bases: TGTGCCAGCAGCTTAGGAGGTAGATACACTGAAGCTTTCTTT. The rearrangement links TRBV11-3 to TRBJ1-1; D ambiguous. The V end lost 1 base, the J end lost 3 bases, and 9 bases lay between the germline ends. The CDR3 sequence is 14 residues long. Germline CDR1 reads SGHNT; CDR2 reads YENEEA.

As DNA, the CDR3 is TGCGCCAGCAAGGACAGTCCTCAGCCCCAGCATTTT. It codes for CASKDSPQPQHF. The rearrangement joins TRBV5-1 to TRBJ1-5; tentatively, D is TRBD1 (6 bases). In germline, CDR1 is SGHRS, CDR2 YFSETQ. Trimming removed 6 bases at V and 6 bases at J, with 10 bases between. This CDR3 spans 12 amino acids.

V gene TRBV28 combines with J gene TRBJ2-7, with a weak D call TRBD1 (5 bases). Trimming took off 8 bases at V and 3 bases at J, with 11 bases between the two ends. CDR3 length: 12 amino acids. The germline V gene encodes CDR1 MDHEN and CDR2 SYDVKM. Written as DNA, the CDR3 is TGTGCCAGCTTGGGCAGGGTCTACGAGCAGTACTTC. Amino acids: CASLGRVYEQYF.

The chain has TRBV5-4 and TRBJ2-7; unclear D gene. Germline CDR1 reads SGHNT; CDR2 reads YYREEE (reference sequence). Trimming took off 4 bases at V and 1 base at J, with 12 bases between the two ends. The CDR3 is 14 residues long. The CDR3 DNA sequence: TGTGCCAGCAGCCCGGACCTAGGGTCCTACGAGCAGTACTTC. Protein product: CASSPDLGSYEQYF. The entire variable domain, with the rest obtained from reference TRBV5-4 and TRBJ2-7, is as follows: ETGVTQSPTHLIKTRGQQVTLRCSSQSGHNTVSWYQQALGQGPQFIFQYYREEENGRGNFPPRFSGLQFPNYSSELNVNALELDDSALYLCASSPDLGSYEQYFGPGTRLTVT.

This clone was seen a few times. This chain uses TRBV6-1 with TRBJ1-2; D is possibly TRBD1 (5 bases). The CDR3 loop spans 13 amino acids. Germline V CDR1 and CDR2: MNHNS, SASEGT. Trimming cost V 5 bases and J 2 bases, with 9 bases left between them. CDR3 nucleotides: TGTGCCAGCAGTAGAGCAGGGAACTATGGCTACACCTTC. It is translated as CASSRAGNYGYTF.

The chain employs TRBV6-5 and TRBJ2-7; TRBD1 matches at 7 bases. Germline V CDR1 and CDR2: MNHEY, SVGAGI. The CDR3 extends over 16 amino acids. Unmatched junction bases numbered 12, after V lost 4 bases and J lost 3 bases. The CDR3 DNA reads TGTGCCAGCAGTTCCCCGGGACAGCTTCTAATCTACGAGCAGTACTTC. Its translation is CASSSPGQLLIYEQYF.

This sequence joins TRBV5-6 and TRBJ2-5, with a weak D call TRBD1 (5 bases). The germline V gene has CDR1 SGHDT and CDR2 YYEEEE. The CDR3 is made up of 13 amino acids. Trimming removed 0 bases from V and 2 bases from J, with 5 bases in between. The CDR3 DNA reads as TGTGCCAGCAGCTTGGGACAGCAAGAGACCCAGTACTTC. Its translation: CASSLGQQETQYF.

The chain recombines TRBV15 with TRBJ1-4, with D uncertain. CDR1 and CDR2 (germline): LNHNV, YYDKDF (reference sequence). Deletions cut 0 bases from V and 8 bases from J, with 10 bases between. This CDR3 comprises 14 residues. Here the CDR3 DNA reads TGTGCCACCAGCAGAGATTGGAAAGGCGAAAAACTGTTTTTT. Its protein is CATSRDWKGEKLFF.

The table lists this clone with a few counts. The chain has TRBV15 and TRBJ1-2; D unresolved. V lost 3 bases, J lost 8 bases, and 19 bases lay in between. Germline V lookup: CDR1 LNHNV, CDR2 YYDKDF (reference sequence). The CDR3 covers 15 residues. CDR3 sequence (DNA): TGTGCCACCAGCAGCCAGTCAGAGGCCGGCTTCGGCTACACCTTC. Translation gives CATSSQSEAGFGYTF.

The gene calls are TRBV4-1 and TRBJ2-3; 7 bases match TRBD2. V lost 2 bases and J lost 0; bases outside the gene matches: 8. This CDR3 is 17 amino acids long. Germline V lookup: CDR1 MGHRA, CDR2 YSYEKL. CDR3 residues: CASSQKQRGTSTDTQYF. CDR3 DNA: TGCGCCAGCAGCCAAAAACAGCGGGGAACTAGCACAGATACGCAGTATTTT.

This clone has more than one count but fewer than ten. The chain links TRBV5-5 to TRBJ1-6, with D possibly being TRBD1 (5 bases). There are 16 residues in the CDR3. The V end was cut by 1 base, the J end by 8 bases, with 16 bases between. The germline V gene encodes CDR1 SGHKS and CDR2 YYEKEE (reference sequence). CDR3 DNA: TGTGCCAGCAGCTTGCGGGGGTACAGGTTTGATTCACCCCTCCACTTT. This codes for CASSLRGYRFDSPLHF. The whole variable domain, filled in from reference TRBV5-5 and TRBJ1-6, reads DAGVTQSPTHLIKTRGQQVTLRCSPISGHKSVSWYQQVLGQGPQFIFQYYEKEERGRGNFPDRFSARQFPNYSSELNVNALLLGDSALYLCASSLRGYRFDSPLHFGNGTRLTVT.

This clone was counted a few times. The genes are TRBV7-8 and TRBJ1-2, with D possibly matching TRBD1 (5 bases). CDR1 and CDR2 (germline): SGHVS, FQNEAQ. With 0 bases removed from V and 5 bases from J, the gap between germline ends came to 16 bases. The CDR3 loop spans 16 amino acids. CDR3 DNA sequence: TGTGCCAGCAGCTTAGCGGGGTTAGGGACTGGTTATGGCTACACCTTC. Translation gives CASSLAGLGTGYGYTF.

The chain uses TRBV5-6 and TRBJ2-1, with 13 bases lining up with TRBD2. Germline loops: CDR1 SGHDT, CDR2 YYEEEE. V lost 4 bases and J lost 6; bases outside the gene matches: 7. The CDR3 has 16 amino acids. CDR3 sequence: CASSPGGLAGTNEQFF. The CDR3 region has the DNA TGTGCCAGCAGCCCCGGGGGACTAGCGGGGACCAATGAGCAGTTCTTC.

The rearrangement uses TRBV6-1 and TRBJ1-2, with TRBD1 matching 8 bases. The CDR3 runs to 14 residues. V lost 3 bases, J lost 3 bases, and 3 bases stayed unmatched. Germline V gene data show CDR1 as MNHNS and CDR2 as SASEGT. CDR3 coding DNA: TGTGCCAGCAGTGATGCGGGACAGGACTATGGCTACACCTTC. Translated, it gives CASSDAGQDYGYTF.

This clone was seen a single time. The chain uses TRBV5-1 and TRBJ1-4; the D gene is possibly TRBD1 (6 bases). Germline V CDR1 and CDR2: SGHRS, YFSETQ. V lost 7 bases to trimming and J lost 7 bases, with 20 bases between them. CDR3 length: 15 amino acids. Here the CDR3 DNA reads TGCGCCAGCCGAACCTCCGGGGGGCGGGGTGAAAAACTGTTTTTT. Its translation is CASRTSGGRGEKLFF.

This clone has only a few counts. This sample also contains other DNA sequences that code for the same CDR3. This chain links TRBV2 with TRBJ1-6; D remains ambiguous. Germline-derived CDR1 and CDR2 are SNHLY and FYNNEI. Trimming took off 6 bases at V and 7 bases at J, with 10 bases between the two ends. The CDR3 is 13 residues long. For the CDR3, the DNA is TGTGCCAGCAGCGGCACCGAGAATTCACCCCTCCACTTT. Translating it yields CASSGTENSPLHF.

This clone was seen a single time. The CDR3 sequence: CASSSGIQDQPQHF. As DNA, the CDR3 is TGTGCCAGCAGCTCCGGGATCCAGGACCAGCCCCAGCATTTT. J is TRBJ1-5 and V is TRBV7-9; D call uncertain. V was trimmed by 4 bases and J by 7 bases, leaving 14 bases between them. Germline CDR1 reads SEHNR; CDR2 reads FQNEAQ (reference sequence). The CDR3 totals 14 residues.

This clone came up a few times. The chain carries TRBV6-5 and TRBJ2-7, with D perhaps TRBD1 (5 bases). V lost 0 bases and J 2 bases, leaving 8 bases between the germline ends. Looked up from germline, CDR1 is MNHEY and CDR2 is SVGAGI. This CDR3 comprises 14 residues. Here the CDR3 reads CASSYSDSAYEQYF. DNA of the CDR3: TGTGCCAGCAGTTACTCCGACAGTGCCTACGAGCAGTACTTC.

V gene TRBV7-9 combines with J gene TRBJ1-1, with TRBD1 matching 11 bases. The CDR3 spans 15 residues. The V gene end was trimmed by 6 bases and the J gene end by 5 bases; junction bases not matched to a gene: 8. Germline assignment: CDR1 SEHNR and CDR2 FQNEAQ (reference sequence). The CDR3 DNA sequence: TGTGCCAGCAGACCCGCCGGGACAGGGGGGACTGAAGCTTTCTTT. As protein: CASRPAGTGGTEAFF.

The rearrangement uses TRBV5-1 and TRBJ1-2; the match to TRBD1 covers 8 bases. With 4 bases clipped from V and 5 bases from J, the junction kept 10 bases outside the gene matches. This CDR3 spans 15 amino acids. The germline V gene has CDR1 SGHRS and CDR2 YFSETQ. The CDR3 DNA reads as TGCGCCAGCAGCCCCTTAGGACAGGGAGGGTATGGCTACACCTTC. Translating it yields CASSPLGQGGYGYTF.

This clone was recorded only once. The chain joins TRBV5-4 to TRBJ2-7; possible D gene TRBD2, 6 bases. Germline V gene sequence: CDR1 SGHNT, CDR2 YYREEE (reference sequence). V was shortened by 9 bases and J by 3 bases, with 19 bases between the two germline ends. CDR3 length: 14 amino acids. CDR3 region: CATWTMDTDYEQYF. In DNA form, the CDR3 reads TGTGCCACTTGGACTATGGACACTGACTACGAGCAGTACTTC.

V and J are TRBV6-5 and TRBJ1-3, with D possibly TRBD1 on 5 matching bases. V was trimmed by 8 bases and J by 2 bases, leaving 13 bases between them. The length of the CDR3 is 14 residues. Germline CDR1 and CDR2: MNHEY and SVGAGI. The CDR3 protein is CASGRGPPGNTIYF. CDR3 in DNA: TGTGCCAGCGGGAGGGGTCCCCCTGGAAACACCATATATTTT.